These 10 T cell receptor beta chains share one sample of origin, sequenced in a study of blood T cells in healthy people across ages. Combining a sample-barcoded 5' primer with a J-beta primer mix, a second PCR ran for 7 to 11 cycles. TCRdb re-called the 5' RACE reads with MiXCR, one entry per CDR3 protein. The repertoire has about 1.4 million distinct CDR3 sequences, 59% of them found once; the top ten carry roughly 7%. Sequencing was performed on blood. The receptor source for this set is a man aged 18 to 29 in good health.

V usage is TRBV4-1 and J usage is TRBJ2-5; 7 bases line up with TRBD1. CDR1 is MGHRA, CDR2 YSYEKL, per germline. The CDR3 is 15 amino acids. Trimming removed 5 bases from V and 5 bases from J; junction bases left unmatched: 11. The CDR3 spells CASSSGTVRVETQYF. In DNA, the CDR3 is TGCGCCAGCAGCTCCGGGACAGTCCGGGTGGAGACCCAGTACTTC.

The sample holds a few counts of this clonotype. V gene TRBV7-2 combines with J gene TRBJ2-7; no clear D gene. From germline, CDR1 is SGHTA and CDR2 FQGNSA. Trimming cost V 5 bases and J 3 bases, with 8 bases left between them. This CDR3 is 12 amino acids long. For the CDR3, the DNA is TGTGCCAGCAGCATCTACAACTACGAGCAGTACTTC. Its protein product is CASSIYNYEQYF. Supplemented by reference TRBV7-2 and TRBJ2-7, the full variable domain reads GAGVSQSPSNKVTEKGKDVELRCDPISGHTALYWYRQSLGQGLEFLIYFQGNSAPDKSGLPSDRFSAERTGGSVSTLTIQRTQQEDSAVYLCASSIYNYEQYFGPGTRLTVT.

This clonotype appeared a single time. The chain employs TRBV6-1 and TRBJ2-7; 11 bases are a match to TRBD2. Germline V lookup: CDR1 MNHNS, CDR2 SASEGT. Trimming took 5 bases from V and 0 from J; bases not matched to a gene: 12. The CDR3 is made up of 18 amino acids. CDR3 residues: CASSPRTSGLIASYEQYF. As DNA, the CDR3 is TGTGCCAGCAGTCCGCGGACTAGCGGGCTTATAGCCTCCTACGAGCAGTACTTC.

The chain joins TRBV10-3 to TRBJ2-7, with D uncertain. V lost 8 bases to trimming and J lost 0 bases, with 11 bases between them. The CDR3 runs to 13 residues. The germline V gene encodes CDR1 ENHRY and CDR2 SYGVKD. The CDR3 loop is CAIGPPVSYEQYF. The CDR3 region has the DNA TGTGCCATCGGACCACCCGTCTCCTACGAGCAGTACTTC.

The V call is TRBV20-1, the J call TRBJ2-1; 7 bases align to TRBD2. Germline CDR1 reads DFQATT; CDR2 reads SNEGSKA (reference sequence). This CDR3 is built from 16 residues. Unmatched junction bases numbered 11, after V lost 6 bases and J lost 0 bases. The CDR3 is CSALDDLAASYNEQFF. The CDR3 DNA is TGCAGTGCGCTTGATGATCTAGCGGCCTCCTACAATGAGCAGTTCTTC.

In its sample, this clonotype was seen many times. V usage is TRBV4-2 and J usage is TRBJ2-1; 7 nucleotides match TRBD2. This CDR3 comprises 17 residues. Germline V gene lookup returns CDR1 LGHNA and CDR2 YNFKEQ. J lost 6 bases, V lost 5 bases, and 16 bases had no gene match. The CDR3 DNA reads TGTGCCAGCAGCGAATTCTCCGGGGCGGGAGTCAGCAATGAGCAGTTCTTC. It codes for CASSEFSGAGVSNEQFF.

This clonotype was detected only once. J is TRBJ2-2 and V is TRBV5-1, with D tentatively TRBD2 (6 bases). Trimming stripped 0 bases from V and 3 bases from J, with 12 bases between. Germline V lookup: CDR1 SGHRS, CDR2 YFSETQ. The CDR3 spans 16 residues. The CDR3 nucleotides are TGCGCCAGCAGCTTGGAAGGCAGGGAGGACACCGGGGAGCTGTTTTTT. Translation gives CASSLEGREDTGELFF.

The chain joins TRBV29-1 to TRBJ2-3; 11 positions match TRBD2. This CDR3 has 14 residues. Germline-derived CDR1 and CDR2 are SQVTM and ANQGSEA. In DNA form, the CDR3 reads TGCACAGCGACTAGCGGGGAAGTAGGTGATACGCAGTATTTT. It translates to CTATSGEVGDTQYF.

The rearrangement uses TRBV6-6 and TRBJ1-3; no firm D call. The V end was cut by 2 bases, the J end by 0 bases, with 8 bases between. The CDR3 runs 15 residues. Germline V gene sequence: CDR1 MNHNY, CDR2 SVGAGI (reference sequence). The CDR3 nucleotides are TGTGCCAGCAGTTACGGGAGTAGCTCTGGAAACACCATATATTTT. Protein sequence: CASSYGSSSGNTIYF.

The rearrangement joins TRBV5-5 to TRBJ2-3; D uncertain. CDR3 size: 12 residues. CDR1 and CDR2 (germline): SGHKS, YYEKEE (reference sequence). V shed 7 bases and J shed 5 bases, with 11 bases lying between them. CDR3: CASAQRVDTQYF. In DNA form, the CDR3 reads TGTGCCAGCGCCCAACGGGTAGATACGCAGTATTTT.